The 27 T cell receptor beta chains reported below all come from one sample, sequenced in a study of blood T cell repertoires in COVID-19 (dated by TCRdb to 2019 to 2021). Libraries were made using the immunoSEQ multiplex PCR assay. Imported from immuneACCESS, the table was reduced by TCRdb to in-frame sequences with V and J called. These copies leave out some clones; in studies compared against another copy, an unresolved V gene accounts for under half, and the cause of the remainder is not known. Within this sample are some 150,000 clones, with under 85% of them counted one time only. The top ten clones comprise 0.55% to 0.75% of the sample. Sequences were obtained from peripheral blood. The source of these receptors is a man aged 60-69 years with COVID-19, enrolled during active disease.

The chain employs TRBV7-9 and TRBJ2-5; a weak D match, TRBD2 (5 bases). The germline V gene has CDR1 SEHNR and CDR2 FQNEAQ (reference sequence). CDR3 length: 16 residues. Trimming shortened V by 5 bases and J by 0 bases, and 16 bases separated the two germline ends. CDR3 sequence (DNA): TGTGCCAGCAGCCGCATTGCAGCCGGGAACCAAGAGACCCAGTACTTC. This translates into CASSRIAAGNQETQYF. The full variable domain, completed using reference TRBV7-9 and TRBJ2-5, is DTGVSQNPRHKITKRGQNVTFRCDPISEHNRLYWYRQTLGQGPEFLTYFQNEAQLEKSRLLSDRFSAERPKGSFSTLEIQRTEQGDSAMYLCASSRIAAGNQETQYFGPGTRLLVL.

The gene calls are TRBV6-2 or TRBV6-3 and TRBJ2-3; D might be TRBD2 (7 bases). Germline CDR1 is MNHEY and CDR2 is SVGEGT. Trimming stripped 4 bases from V and 9 bases from J, with 11 bases between. CDR3 length: 12 residues. Here the CDR3 DNA reads TGTGCCAGCAGTTTGGGGGGGCGCACGCAGTATTTT. Its protein is CASSLGGRTQYF.

The chain uses TRBV6-4 and TRBJ1-5, with 8 bases fitting TRBD1. With V trimmed by 2 bases and J by 4 bases, 10 bases remained unmatched. The CDR3 totals 17 residues. Germline-derived CDR1 and CDR2 are MRHNA and SNTAGT. The CDR3 loop is CASSDATWTGKNQPQHF. The CDR3 DNA is TGTGCCAGCAGTGACGCTACCTGGACAGGGAAGAATCAGCCCCAGCATTTT.

The chain couples TRBV11-3 to TRBJ2-7; D possibly corresponds to TRBD2 (7 bases). V shed 1 base and J shed 6 bases, with 10 bases lying between them. CDR1 SGHNT and CDR2 YENEEA come from the germline V gene. CDR3 length: 13 residues. CDR3 residues: CASSLVGGREQYF. CDR3 nucleotide sequence: TGTGCCAGCAGCTTAGTCGGGGGGCGCGAGCAGTACTTC.

This chain uses TRBV5-8 with TRBJ2-5, with 8 positions matching TRBD1. Losses at the gene ends were 6 bases for V and 1 base for J; bases not matched to a gene: 11. The CDR3 covers 16 residues. In germline, CDR1 is SGHTS, CDR2 YDEGEE. Written as DNA, the CDR3 is TGTGCCAGCACTTCAACCGGACAGGGTATCCAAGAGACCCAGTACTTC. It codes for CASTSTGQGIQETQYF. The full variable domain, rest sourced from reference TRBV5-8 and TRBJ2-5, is EAGVTQSPTHLIKTRGQQATLRCSPISGHTSVYWYQQALGLGLQFLLWYDEGEERNRGNFPPRFSGRQFPNYSSELNVNALELEDSALYLCASTSTGQGIQETQYFGPGTRLLVL.

This chain links TRBV6-6 with TRBJ2-1; D is unresolved. Germline CDR1 MNHNY, CDR2 SVGAGI (reference sequence). The CDR3 spans 12 residues. V was shortened by 2 bases and J by 6 bases, with 5 bases between the two germline ends. Here the CDR3 DNA reads TGTGCCAGCAGTTACCCGGGCAATGAGCAGTTCTTC. It specifies CASSYPGNEQFF.

V and J are TRBV12-3 or TRBV12-4 and TRBJ1-1; D is uncertain. CDR3 length: 13 amino acids. The V and J ends lost 7 bases and 0 bases respectively, with 9 bases between them. The CDR3 reads CASTYSLNTEAFF. As DNA, the CDR3 is TGTGCCAGCACCTATTCACTGAACACTGAAGCTTTCTTT.

A single count supports this clone. The chain carries TRBV30 and TRBJ2-5; no firm D call. Germline values: CDR1 GTSNPN, CDR2 SVGIG (reference sequence). V was trimmed by 0 bases and J by 2 bases, leaving 10 bases between them. CDR3 size: 14 residues. The CDR3 sequence is CAWSVWSRQETQYF. The DNA for the CDR3 is TGTGCCTGGAGTGTTTGGAGTCGACAAGAGACCCAGTACTTC.

This clone was detected a few times. This chain joins TRBV19 and TRBJ2-6; a weak D match, TRBD1 (6 bases). Deletions cut 3 bases from V and 0 bases from J, with 12 bases between. Germline V lookup: CDR1 LNHDA, CDR2 SQIVND (reference sequence). The CDR3 loop spans 17 amino acids. Here the CDR3 reads CASSIPDSHSGANVLTF. In DNA form, the CDR3 reads TGTGCCAGTAGTATCCCGGACAGCCACTCTGGGGCCAACGTCCTGACTTTC. Based on the CDR3 plus reference TRBV19 and TRBJ2-6, the full variable domain is DGGITQSPKYLFRKEGQNVTLSCEQNLNHDAMYWYRQDPGQGLRLIYYSQIVNDFQKGDIAEGYSVSREKKESFPLTVTSAQKNPTAFYLCASSIPDSHSGANVLTFGAGSRLTVL.

The J gene is TRBJ2-2, the V gene TRBV7-6; 7 bases line up with TRBD1. Germline V gene data show CDR1 as SGHVS and CDR2 as FNYEAQ. J gave up 6 bases and V 1 base, and 5 bases lay outside the gene matches. This CDR3 is 15 amino acids long. CDR3 amino acids: CASSLGAGGAGELFF. As DNA, the CDR3 is TGTGCCAGCAGCTTAGGGGCAGGGGGTGCCGGGGAGCTGTTTTTT.

This rearrangement joins TRBV27 to TRBJ2-1, with TRBD1 identical over 12 bases. The CDR3 length is 15 residues. The V gene's germline CDR1 is MNHEY and CDR2 SMNVEV (reference sequence). The junction had 13 bases not matched to a gene; V was cut back by 5 bases and J by 14 bases. The CDR3 DNA follows: TGTGCCAGCAGTGTCCCCGGGACAGGGGGCGGAATTAAGTTCTTC. It specifies CASSVPGTGGGIKFF.

The chain uses TRBV7-2 and TRBJ2-2; D is perhaps TRBD1 (6 bases). V lost 7 bases and J 3 bases, leaving 15 bases between the germline ends. The CDR3 length is 15 residues. CDR1 SGHTA and CDR2 FQGNSA come from the germline V gene. For the CDR3, the DNA is TGTGCCAGCAAGGACAGAGGCGGTTACACCGGGGAGCTGTTTTTT. This codes for CASKDRGGYTGELFF.

The chain is built from TRBV6-2 or TRBV6-3 and TRBJ1-4; maybe TRBD1 (5 bases). CDR1 is MNHEY, CDR2 SVGEGT, per germline. Trimming cost V 5 bases and J 6 bases, with 13 bases left between them. The CDR3 is 14 amino acids. CDR3 sequence reads: CASSRQSLDEKLFF. The CDR3 DNA sequence: TGTGCCAGCAGTCGACAGTCCTTGGATGAAAAACTGTTTTTT.

The chain has TRBV14 and TRBJ2-1, with D tentatively TRBD1 (6 bases). Trimming took 3 bases from V and 2 from J, leaving 8 bases between them. The CDR3 consists of 14 residues. Per the germline V gene, CDR1 is SGHDN and CDR2 is FVKESK. The chain's CDR3 is CASSHRDTYNEQFF. The CDR3 nucleotides are TGTGCCAGCAGCCATCGGGACACCTACAATGAGCAGTTCTTC.

J is TRBJ2-5 and V is TRBV19; D possibly corresponds to TRBD1 (6 bases). Germline CDR1 is LNHDA and CDR2 is SQIVND (reference sequence). Trimming left V 3 bases short and J 3 bases short, with 11 bases between. The CDR3 covers 14 residues. CDR3 residues: CASSIGQSKETQYF. The CDR3, as DNA: TGTGCCAGTAGTATTGGACAGTCAAAAGAGACCCAGTACTTC.

Only one count was recorded for this clone. This rearrangement joins TRBV11-3 to TRBJ1-4; a possible D gene is TRBD1 (5 bases). Looked up from germline, CDR1 is SGHNT and CDR2 is YENEEA. Trimming stripped 3 bases from V and 0 bases from J, with 8 bases between. The CDR3 totals 15 residues. The CDR3 protein is CASSFQQATNEKLFF. The CDR3 DNA reads as TGTGCCAGCAGCTTCCAACAGGCAACTAATGAAAAACTGTTTTTT.

This chain uses TRBV15 with TRBJ2-3; tentatively, D is TRBD2 (5 bases). CDR1 is LNHNV, CDR2 YYDKDF, per germline (reference sequence). V shed 0 bases and J shed 4 bases, with 8 bases lying between them. The CDR3 sequence is 14 residues long. In DNA, the CDR3 is TGTGCCACCAGCAGAGATCAGGAGGCAGATACGCAGTATTTT. Its translation: CATSRDQEADTQYF.

CDR3: CASSADMGEKLFF. The CDR3 nucleotides read TGTGCCAGCTCAGCAGACATGGGTGAAAAACTGTTTTTT. The chain is built from TRBV18 and TRBJ1-4, with no clear D. Germline CDR1 KGHSH, CDR2 LQKENI. The CDR3 runs 13 residues. The V end lost 5 bases, the J end lost 7 bases, and 11 bases lay between the germline ends.

The rearrangement uses TRBV5-1 and TRBJ1-6; a possible D gene is TRBD1 (6 bases). This CDR3 comprises 16 residues. Trimming removed 0 bases from V and 4 bases from J, with 11 bases in between. CDR1 SGHRS and CDR2 YFSETQ come from the germline V gene. CDR3 residues: CASSLVSDSYNSPLHF. The CDR3 DNA sequence: TGCGCCAGCAGCTTGGTTTCGGACAGTTATAATTCACCCCTCCACTTT. The full variable domain, its missing parts supplied by reference TRBV5-1 and TRBJ1-6, is KAGVTQTPRYLIKTRGQQVTLSCSPISGHRSVSWYQQTPGQGLQFLFEYFSETQRNKGNFPGRFSGRQFSNSRSEMNVSTLELGDSALYLCASSLVSDSYNSPLHFGNGTRLTVT.

The gene calls are TRBV29-1 and TRBJ2-1; a weak D match, TRBD1 (5 bases). CDR1 is SQVTM, CDR2 ANQGSEA, per germline. The CDR3 is 13 amino acids. With 6 bases removed from V and 9 bases from J, the gap between germline ends came to 18 bases. The CDR3 spells CSVPQGSRVEQFF. The CDR3 DNA reads as TGCAGCGTGCCGCAGGGCTCCCGGGTTGAGCAGTTCTTC.

This chain connects TRBV28 to TRBJ2-2; D might be TRBD1 (5 bases). V was shortened by 6 bases and J by 1 base, with 9 bases between the two germline ends. The CDR3 loop spans 14 amino acids. Germline CDR1 MDHEN, CDR2 SYDVKM. CDR3 DNA: TGTGCCAGCAGGGGAACAGGGAACACCGGGGAGCTGTTTTTT. It codes for CASRGTGNTGELFF. The full variable domain, rest sourced from reference TRBV28 and TRBJ2-2, is DVKVTQSSRYLVKRTGEKVFLECVQDMDHENMFWYRQDPGLGLRLIYFSYDVKMKEKGDIPEGYSVSREKKERFSLILESASTNQTSMYLCASRGTGNTGELFFGEGSRLTVL.

Written as DNA, the CDR3 is TGTGCCAGCAGCGTACTGGCTAGCGGGGGGCCTAGCACAGATACGCAGTATTTT. The encoded protein is CASSVLASGGPSTDTQYF. The chain carries TRBV9 and TRBJ2-3, with TRBD2 matching over 11 bases. V was pared by 1 base and J by 0 bases, with 7 bases of the junction left unmatched. CDR3 length: 18 residues. Per the germline V gene, CDR1 is SGDLS and CDR2 is YYNGEE. The full variable domain, completed using reference TRBV9 and TRBJ2-3, is DSGVTQTPKHLITATGQRVTLRCSPRSGDLSVYWYQQSLDQGLQFLIQYYNGEERAKGNILERFSAQQFPDLHSELNLSSLELGDSALYFCASSVLASGGPSTDTQYFGPGTRLTVL.

This chain connects TRBV30 to TRBJ1-1; 7 bases line up with TRBD1. The J segment lost 4 bases and the V segment lost 4 bases, leaving 6 bases of the junction unmatched. In germline, CDR1 is GTSNPN, CDR2 SVGIG (reference sequence). The CDR3 is made up of 13 amino acids. CDR3 protein: CAWTDQGVTEAFF. DNA for the CDR3: TGTGCCTGGACCGACCAGGGGGTCACTGAAGCTTTCTTT.

This rearrangement joins TRBV4-3 to TRBJ2-7, with 7 positions matching TRBD2. The junction had 9 bases not matched to a gene; V was cut back by 3 bases and J by 10 bases. Looked up from germline, CDR1 is LGHNA and CDR2 is YSLEER. The CDR3 extends over 13 amino acids. The CDR3 protein is CASSQGGKGRQYF. CDR3 nucleotides: TGCGCCAGCAGCCAGGGGGGGAAGGGACGACAGTACTTC.

V usage is TRBV3-1 (or the pseudogene TRBV3-2) and J usage is TRBJ2-7, with 12 bases matching TRBD1. The germline V gene encodes CDR1 LGHDT and CDR2 YNNKEL (reference sequence). The V segment lost 3 bases and the J segment 4 bases; nucleotides outside the gene matches: 7. The CDR3 is made up of 16 amino acids. CDR3 in amino acids: CASSQGRDRGPYEQYF. The CDR3 nucleotides read TGTGCCAGCAGCCAGGGGCGGGACAGGGGGCCGTACGAGCAGTACTTC.

The chain links TRBV7-6 to TRBJ2-5; 9 bases map to TRBD2. The V and J ends lost 4 bases and 5 bases, in that order; junction bases with no gene match: 11. The germline V gene has CDR1 SGHVS and CDR2 FNYEAQ. The CDR3 runs 16 residues. CDR3: CASSSQGGGARETQYF. In DNA form, the CDR3 reads TGTGCCAGCAGCTCCCAGGGCGGGGGGGCCCGGGAGACCCAGTACTTC.

The table lists this clone with a few counts. The chain couples TRBV10-3 to TRBJ1-2; D gene ambiguous. This CDR3 comprises 13 residues. V gave up 2 bases and J gave up 4 bases, with 8 bases separating them. Germline CDR1 is ENHRY and CDR2 is SYGVKD. The CDR3 loop is CAISEAGGYGYTF. In nucleotides, the CDR3 is TGTGCCATCAGTGAGGCCGGAGGCTATGGCTACACCTTC.